The 18 T cell receptor beta chains listed next were all sequenced from one sample in a study of T cell repertoires in cytomegalovirus infection. One entry per CDR3 protein, called by TCRdb with MiXCR from the reads. The data contain about a million distinct CDR3 sequences, around 31% of them singletons. What these receptors recognize is not known. Sequenced here: cultured CD8+ T cells from PBMCs, sampled from culture after CMV antigen stimulation. These receptors were obtained from a human donor in good health (CMV status not recorded). Some clones in this sample may be carry-over from other donors' samples.

This clonotype was picked up a small number of times. This sequence joins TRBV5-5 and TRBJ2-2; a weak D match, TRBD1 (6 bases). Germline loops: CDR1 SGHKS, CDR2 YYEKEE (reference sequence). CDR3 size: 15 residues. V gave up 6 bases and J gave up 5 bases, with 17 bases separating them. CDR3 amino acids: CASTSRTDWTGELFF. The CDR3 DNA follows: TGTGCCAGCACCTCTAGGACAGATTGGACCGGGGAGCTGTTTTTT.

J is TRBJ2-5 and V is TRBV7-4; TRBD2 matches at 15 bases. Trimming took 7 bases from V and 0 from J; bases not matched to a gene: 6. This CDR3 is built from 17 residues. Germline values: CDR1 SGHVT, CDR2 SQSDAQ. The CDR3 is CASNKGLAGGDQETQYF. The DNA of the CDR3 is TGTGCCAGCAATAAAGGACTAGCGGGGGGGGACCAAGAGACCCAGTACTTC.

This chain joins TRBV4-2 and TRBJ2-1; D is perhaps TRBD1 or TRBD2 (5 bases each). V was cut by 5 bases and J by 5 bases, with 16 bases left in between. CDR3 length: 15 amino acids. CDR1 and CDR2 (germline): LGHNA, YNFKEQ. CDR3 sequence reads: CASSIRDDLNNEQFF. The CDR3 bases are TGTGCCAGCAGCATTCGGGACGACCTCAACAATGAGCAGTTCTTC.

J is TRBJ1-1 and V is TRBV7-9; TRBD1 is a possible D gene (5 bases). The CDR3 has 15 amino acids. Between the trimmed V and J ends, which lost 5 bases and 4 bases, there was a span of 17 bases. Germline lookup yields CDR1 SEHNR and CDR2 FQNEAQ (reference sequence). CDR3 sequence (DNA): TGTGCCAGCAGCAGAAAGGACATGGGGAGCACTGAAGCTTTCTTT. This codes for CASSRKDMGSTEAFF.

A note on this clonotype: A read error may be the cause here, since a much bigger clone is one base away. The V and J genes are TRBV7-6 and TRBJ2-2; D is possibly TRBD2 (6 bases). CDR1 and CDR2 (germline): SGHVS, FNYEAQ. This CDR3 is 17 amino acids long. The CDR3 DNA is TGTGTCAGCAGCTTAGCCTCGGGGGTGCGGGGCACCGGGGAGCTGTTTTTT. This codes for CVSSLASGVRGTGELFF.

This rearrangement joins TRBV19 to TRBJ2-2, with D perhaps matching TRBD1 (6 bases). V was cut by 7 bases and J by 7 bases, with 13 bases left in between. The CDR3 loop spans 13 amino acids. The germline V gene encodes CDR1 LNHDA and CDR2 SQIVND (reference sequence). CDR3 sequence (DNA): TGTGCCAGTAAGGGACAATTAGGCGGGGAGCTGTTTTTT. Translation: CASKGQLGGELFF.

This clonotype has just a few counts. The chain uses TRBV6-2 or TRBV6-3 and TRBJ2-7; TRBD1 matches at 7 bases. Per germline, CDR1 MNHEY and CDR2 SVGEGT. V lost 7 bases, J lost 3 bases, and 9 bases stayed unmatched. The CDR3 length is 14 residues. CDR3 DNA: TGTGCCAGCACCCAAGGGGACAGACTCTACGAGCAGTACGTC. This encodes CASTQGDRLYEQYV.

This clonotype was seen more than once but under ten times. This rearrangement joins TRBV25-1 to TRBJ1-6; unclear D gene. Trimming took off 2 bases at V and 1 base at J, with 6 bases between the two ends. The germline gives CDR1 MGHDK, CDR2 SYGVNS. This CDR3 is built from 15 residues. CDR3 in amino acids: CASSEGISYNSPLHF. As DNA, the CDR3 is TGTGCCAGCAGTGAAGGCATATCCTATAATTCACCCCTCCACTTT.

This chain joins TRBV7-2 and TRBJ1-2, with TRBD1 identical over 7 bases. V was clipped by 4 bases and J by 5 bases; unmatched bases: 19. Looked up from germline, CDR1 is SGHTA and CDR2 is FQGNSA. This CDR3 region has 18 residues. Here the CDR3 reads CASSSSGGTEYFEYGYTF. The CDR3 region has the DNA TGTGCCAGCAGCTCCTCCGGGGGGACAGAGTACTTCGAGTATGGCTACACCTTC. Looking up the rest from reference TRBV7-2 and TRBJ1-2 gives the full variable domain: GAGVSQSPSNKVTEKGKDVELRCDPISGHTALYWYRQSLGQGLEFLIYFQGNSAPDKSGLPSDRFSAERTGGSVSTLTIQRTQQEDSAVYLCASSSSGGTEYFEYGYTFGSGTRLTVV.

There are a few counts of this clonotype. DNA of the CDR3: TGTGCCAGCAGCCCGAGGGGGAAGGAGTACAATGAGCAGTTCTTC. It is translated as CASSPRGKEYNEQFF. The chain employs TRBV7-9 and TRBJ2-1; possible D gene TRBD1, 6 bases. Trimming cost V 5 bases and J 4 bases, with 15 bases left between them. Germline V gene sequence: CDR1 SEHNR, CDR2 FQNEAQ (reference sequence). The CDR3 has 15 amino acids. The variable domain in full, with the rest retrieved from reference TRBV7-9 and TRBJ2-1, is DTGVSQNPRHKITKRGQNVTFRCDPISEHNRLYWYRQTLGQGPEFLTYFQNEAQLEKSRLLSDRFSAERPKGSFSTLEIQRTEQGDSAMYLCASSPRGKEYNEQFFGPGTRLTVL.

This clonotype has a count of ten or more. V gene TRBV7-6 combines with J gene TRBJ2-5; weak D call: TRBD2 (6 bases). V shed 2 bases and J shed 5 bases, with 21 bases lying between them. There are 17 residues in the CDR3. Germline V gene lookup returns CDR1 SGHVS and CDR2 FNYEAQ. CDR3 DNA: TGTGCCAGCAGCTTAATGGAGGGGCCGGTGCTTGAGGAGACCCAGTACTTC. Translated: CASSLMEGPVLEETQYF.

This chain uses TRBV7-6 with TRBJ1-1, with a possible D match to TRBD1 (6 bases). Germline-derived CDR1 and CDR2 are SGHVS and FNYEAQ. V lost 1 base and J lost 5, with 14 bases in between. The CDR3 totals 15 residues. The DNA for the CDR3 is TGTGCCAGCAGCTTAGGGGTCAGGGGAAATACTGAAGCTTTCTTT. This codes for CASSLGVRGNTEAFF.

This clonotype showed up many times. The V and J genes are TRBV12-3 or TRBV12-4 and TRBJ1-4; D unclear. There are 13 residues in the CDR3. V was clipped by 6 bases and J by 0 bases, with 5 bases between them. As DNA, the CDR3 is TGTGCCAGCAGGCAAGCAACTAATGAAAAACTGTTTTTT. Its protein is CASRQATNEKLFF.

This chain uses TRBV12-3 or TRBV12-4 with TRBJ1-5, with D possibly matching TRBD1 (5 bases). CDR3 length: 18 residues. V was cut by 7 bases and J by 0 bases, with 22 bases left in between. The CDR3 loop reads CASTLPVLTENSNQPQHF. CDR3 nucleotides: TGTGCCAGCACCTTACCTGTTTTGACAGAGAATAGCAATCAGCCCCAGCATTTT.

The chain joins TRBV4-2 to TRBJ1-1; no definite D call. Germline CDR1 is LGHNA and CDR2 is YNFKEQ. The CDR3 covers 14 residues. Trimming pared 1 base from V and 1 base from J, leaving 7 bases between. The CDR3 sequence is CASSQVSGNTEAFF. Written as DNA, the CDR3 is TGTGCCAGCAGCCAAGTTTCGGGGAACACTGAAGCTTTCTTT.

Notes on this clonotype: With a much larger clone just one base away, this may be a read error. The gene calls are TRBV7-9 and TRBJ1-4, with 9 bases aligning to TRBD1. Unmatched junction bases numbered 12, after V lost 5 bases and J lost 5 bases. The CDR3 is 17 residues long. Germline V gives CDR1 SEHNR, CDR2 FQNEAQ (reference sequence). The CDR3 sequence is CASSPRDRVIGNEKLFF. CDR3 coding DNA: TGTGCCAGCAGCCCCCGGGACAGGGTAATTGGAAATGAAAAACTGTTTTTT.

The chain is built from TRBV19 and TRBJ1-5; no clear D. The germline V and J ends were trimmed by 1 base and 3 bases, with 13 bases remaining between them. This CDR3 comprises 16 residues. Germline V CDR1 and CDR2: LNHDA, SQIVND (reference sequence). CDR3 nucleotide sequence: TGTGCCAGTAGTATAGTCTTTGGGCAGAACAATCAGCCCCAGCATTTT. Residues: CASSIVFGQNNQPQHF. Full variable domain (remainder filled in from reference TRBV19 and TRBJ1-5): DGGITQSPKYLFRKEGQNVTLSCEQNLNHDAMYWYRQDPGQGLRLIYYSQIVNDFQKGDIAEGYSVSREKKESFPLTVTSAQKNPTAFYLCASSIVFGQNNQPQHFGDGTRLSIL.

This clonotype was observed many times. The gene calls are TRBV4-2 and TRBJ2-2, with no clear D. CDR1 and CDR2 from the germline V gene are LGHNA and YNFKEQ. Between the trimmed V and J ends, which lost 0 bases and 6 bases, there was a span of 11 bases. There are 15 residues in the CDR3. The CDR3 coding sequence is TGTGCCAGCAGCCAAGATGACCTTAGCCCCGGGGAGCTGTTTTTT. It encodes CASSQDDLSPGELFF.